The clone carrying this TCR beta chain was recorded a few times. This specimen comes from a study of T cell changes during pregnancy in multiple sclerosis. The assay was immunoSEQ multiplex PCR, and TCRdb's table has in-frame clones only and misses some. The sample holds fewer than 20,000 clones; 95% to 97% are singletons and the top ten take about 0.89%. The sequence derives from a female donor with multiple sclerosis, enrolled in a pregnancy study. The starting material was peripheral blood, obtained in the third trimester of pregnancy.

CDR3 residues: CASSSTGEYSPLHF. Here the CDR3 DNA reads TGTGCCAGCAGTTCGACAGGGGAGTATTCACCCCTCCACTTT. The chain carries TRBV6-5 and TRBJ1-6; 8 nucleotides match TRBD1. V lost 4 bases, J lost 8 bases, and 4 bases stayed unmatched. This CDR3 spans 14 amino acids. CDR1 is MNHEY and CDR2 is SVGAGI in the germline V gene.